This passage covers 26 T cell receptor beta chains from one sample sequenced in a study of T cells in Graves' hyperthyroidism and ophthalmopathy (dated by TCRdb to the late 2010s). Libraries were built with multiplex PCR. For sequencing, an Illumina HiSeq 2000 was employed. Amplification of TCR beta CDR3 regions was carried out from RNA transcripts. For the first round of RT-PCR on the TCR CDR3, the HTBI primer set was used together with the Qiagen OneStep RT-PCR kit. The raw public data were reprocessed by TCRdb itself: fastp quality trimming at Q25, MiXCR clonotype calling, in-frame beta chains only. For every CDR3 protein sequence, its rows merge into one entry that carries the most common genes and DNA. The sample data list more than 500,000 distinct CDR3 sequences, and 14% of these were observed just once. Approximately 15% of the sample comes from the top ten. Sequencing input: blood. These receptors were taken from a woman aged 40-49 years with Graves' hyperthyroidism.

This clonotype was seen ten or more times. In DNA, the CDR3 is TGCAGCGGGGGGGATATAGCCAAAAACATTCAGTACTTC. Residues: CSGGDIAKNIQYF. The chain has TRBV29-1 and TRBJ2-4; possibly TRBD2 for D (6 bases). Germline-derived CDR1 and CDR2 are SQVTM and ANQGSEA. There are 13 residues in the CDR3. Trimming cost V 7 bases and J 0 bases, with 10 bases left between them.

This clonotype was seen ten or more times. Its ends do not fully match the called genes, so a read error is possible. The genes are TRBV11-2 and TRBJ2-7; D is perhaps TRBD2 (5 bases). The length of the CDR3 is 14 residues. CDR1 and CDR2 (germline): SGHAT, FQNNGV. The CDR3 DNA reads TGTGCCACCAGCTCAGAGCGGAACACCTACGAGCAGTACTTC. This sequence encodes CATSSERNTYEQYF.

The chain has TRBV2 and TRBJ2-5; 13 bases are a match to TRBD2. This CDR3 has 15 residues. CDR1 is SNHLY, CDR2 FYNNEI, per germline. J gave up 2 bases and V 4 bases, and 1 base lay outside the gene matches. CDR3 in amino acids: CASSGTSGRQETQYF. The CDR3 DNA reads as TGTGCCAGCAGTGGGACTAGCGGGAGACAAGAGACCCAGTACTTC.

J is TRBJ2-3 and V is TRBV2; 8 nucleotides line up with TRBD2. The CDR3 runs 13 residues. V lost 8 bases and J lost 6; bases outside the gene matches: 7. Per the germline V gene, CDR1 is SNHLY and CDR2 is FYNNEI. CDR3 coding DNA: TGTGCCAGCTTAATAGCGGGATCCGATACGCAGTATTTT. It is translated as CASLIAGSDTQYF.

This clonotype was seen at least ten times. The chain has TRBV7-2 and TRBJ1-2; the D is unclear. The CDR3 runs 13 residues. Germline V gene lookup returns CDR1 SGHTA and CDR2 FQGNSA. Trimming shortened V by 1 base and J by 4 bases, and 7 bases separated the two germline ends. The CDR3 sequence is CASSLGSGYGYTF. For the CDR3, the DNA is TGTGCCAGCAGCTTAGGATCCGGCTATGGCTACACCTTC.

The chain uses TRBV19 and TRBJ1-2; TRBD1 matches at 8 bases. J was trimmed by 8 bases and V by 3 bases; bases with no gene match: 11. The CDR3 is made up of 15 amino acids. Germline V gene lookup returns CDR1 LNHDA and CDR2 SQIVND (reference sequence). The CDR3 sequence is CASSITLTGGGGYTF. In nucleotides, the CDR3 is TGTGCCAGTAGTATTACCCTAACAGGGGGTGGCGGCTACACCTTC.

This clonotype was found many times. The rearrangement joins TRBV27 to TRBJ2-5; maybe TRBD1 (6 bases). The CDR3 contains 16 residues. The germline V and J ends were trimmed by 6 bases and 4 bases, with 21 bases remaining between them. Germline CDR1 and CDR2: MNHEY and SMNVEV (reference sequence). DNA of the CDR3: TGTGCCAGCAGCCCACGTAACAGGGTCCCGATAGAGACCCAGTACTTC. Translated, it gives CASSPRNRVPIETQYF.

Ten or more counts support this clonotype. The genes are TRBV12-3 or TRBV12-4 and TRBJ2-7; D is perhaps TRBD2 (7 bases). This CDR3 has 15 amino acids. The germline V and J ends were trimmed by 6 bases and 0 bases, with 15 bases remaining between them. The CDR3 region is CASRQGLFPSYEQYF. CDR3 in DNA: TGTGCCAGCAGACAGGGACTATTCCCCTCCTACGAGCAGTACTTC.

The V call is TRBV30, the J call TRBJ1-5, with D unresolved. CDR3 length: 13 amino acids. In germline, CDR1 is GTSNPN, CDR2 SVGIG (reference sequence). V was clipped by 4 bases and J by 7 bases, with 14 bases between them. CDR3: CAWKRVLPQPQHF. The CDR3 DNA reads TGTGCCTGGAAAAGGGTTCTTCCCCAGCCCCAGCATTTT.

This clonotype was found many times. This chain links TRBV20-1 with TRBJ1-1; D is possibly TRBD1 (6 bases). Germline CDR1 is DFQATT and CDR2 is SNEGSKA (reference sequence). The V gene lost 5 bases and the J gene lost 0 bases, with 16 bases spanning the gap. The CDR3 totals 15 residues. CDR3 region: CSASKGDMLNTEAFF. CDR3 sequence (DNA): TGCAGTGCTTCCAAGGGGGACATGCTGAACACTGAAGCTTTCTTT.

In this sample, this clonotype turned up many times. This chain joins TRBV7-9 and TRBJ2-7; 14 bases align to TRBD2. The CDR3 contains 20 residues. The germline gives CDR1 SEHNR, CDR2 FQNEAQ (reference sequence). V dropped 0 bases and J dropped 4; count of bases not matched to a gene: 14. The DNA for the CDR3 is TGTGCCAGCAGCTTAGCGGGGGGACTAGCGGGAGTCGGAATCGCATACGAGCAGTACTTC. This translates into CASSLAGGLAGVGIAYEQYF.

CDR3 nucleotides: TGTGCCAGCAGCGTAGACCACCGTGACTCCTACAATGAGCAGTTCTTC. Its translation: CASSVDHRDSYNEQFF. The V gene is TRBV9, the J gene TRBJ2-1; D is unresolved. Per germline, CDR1 SGDLS and CDR2 YYNGEE. Trimming took off 0 bases at V and 0 bases at J, with 10 bases between the two ends. The CDR3 runs to 16 residues.

Many counts were recorded for this clonotype. The rearrangement uses TRBV20-1 and TRBJ2-1; TRBD1 is a possible D gene (5 bases). Germline CDR1 is DFQATT and CDR2 is SNEGSKA (reference sequence). Trimming took 3 bases from V and 2 from J, leaving 11 bases between them. The CDR3 is 14 amino acids. CDR3 sequence reads: CSASSGLTYNEQFF. Written as DNA, the CDR3 is TGCAGTGCTAGTTCAGGGTTAACCTACAATGAGCAGTTCTTC.

There are a few counts of this clonotype. The chain links TRBV4-1 to TRBJ2-2, with TRBD2 as a possible D gene (6 bases). Germline V gene sequence: CDR1 MGHRA, CDR2 YSYEKL. Trimming removed 4 bases from V and 1 base from J, with 13 bases in between. This CDR3 has 16 residues. The CDR3 nucleotides are TGCGCCAGCAGCCTCTATAGCGGAAAGAACACCGGGGAGCTGTTTTTT. This gives the protein CASSLYSGKNTGELFF.

The rearrangement links TRBV12-3 or TRBV12-4 to TRBJ1-5; D ambiguous. The V end lost 2 bases, the J end lost 0 bases, and 8 bases lay between the germline ends. The CDR3 is 15 amino acids. CDR3: CASSLTPVSNQPQHF. CDR3 DNA: TGTGCCAGCAGTTTAACGCCAGTTAGCAATCAGCCCCAGCATTTT.

This clonotype occurred many times. The chain has TRBV7-9 and TRBJ1-2; the D gene is possibly TRBD1 (5 bases). CDR1 and CDR2 from the germline V gene are SEHNR and FQNEAQ (reference sequence). CDR3 size: 14 residues. Between the trimmed V and J ends, which lost 2 bases and 8 bases, there was a span of 15 bases. In nucleotides, the CDR3 is TGTGCCAGCAGCTTATTGTCCAGGGTGGGCGGCTACACCTTC. It is translated as CASSLLSRVGGYTF.

This clonotype was observed a few times. The chain joins TRBV4-1 to TRBJ2-3; D may match TRBD1 or TRBD2 (5 bases each). The germline V and J ends were trimmed by 4 bases and 5 bases, with 16 bases remaining between them. Germline CDR1 and CDR2: MGHRA and YSYEKL. CDR3 length: 15 residues. CDR3 sequence reads: CASSRDRGLQDTQYF. The CDR3 region has the DNA TGCGCCAGCAGCCGAGACCGGGGCCTCCAAGATACGCAGTATTTT.

Concerning this clonotype: A much larger clone lies one base from this, so it may be a read error. V is TRBV28 and J is TRBJ1-2; a weak D match, TRBD1 (5 bases). CDR3 length: 15 amino acids. Germline CDR1 and CDR2: MDHEN and SYDVKM. The DNA of the CDR3 is TGTGCCAGCAGAAGGGACCGCCAGGCTAACTATGGCCACACCTTC. Protein sequence: CASRRDRQANYGHTF.

V gene TRBV25-1 combines with J gene TRBJ1-6; D uncertain. This CDR3 comprises 13 residues. Per germline, CDR1 MGHDK and CDR2 SYGVNS. Trimming removed 6 bases at V and 7 bases at J, with 10 bases between. CDR3 amino acids: CASRVDENSPLHF. The CDR3, as DNA: TGTGCCAGCAGGGTCGATGAAAATTCACCCCTCCACTTT.

The table lists this clonotype with many counts. The CDR3 loop is CAWSVHLGKGRTGELFF. CDR3 bases: TGTGCCTGGAGTGTACACTTGGGGAAGGGCAGGACCGGGGAGCTGTTTTTT. The chain is built from TRBV30 and TRBJ2-2; D gene uncertain. The CDR3 sequence is 17 residues long. The V gene's germline CDR1 is GTSNPN and CDR2 SVGIG (reference sequence). Trimming took off 0 bases at V and 5 bases at J, with 19 bases between the two ends.

On this clonotype: Germline is not matched at one junction end, which may reflect a read error. The J gene is TRBJ1-2, the V gene TRBV13, with TRBD1 as a possible D gene (6 bases). Per the germline V gene, CDR1 is PRHDT and CDR2 is FYEKMQ (reference sequence). The CDR3 is 13 residues long. Here the CDR3 DNA reads TGTGCCAGCAGCCTAGGCCAGGGGCCCGGCTACACCTTC. It specifies CASSLGQGPGYTF.

This clonotype was seen only a few times. This chain links TRBV7-9 with TRBJ2-7; D is perhaps TRBD1 (6 bases). The CDR3 length is 13 residues. V was trimmed by 0 bases and J by 12 bases, leaving 15 bases between them. Germline V gene lookup returns CDR1 SEHNR and CDR2 FQNEAQ (reference sequence). The CDR3 DNA is TGTGCCAGCAGCTTAGCGGGGACATATTCGCTGTACTTC. Translated: CASSLAGTYSLYF. The entire variable domain, with the rest obtained from reference TRBV7-9 and TRBJ2-7, is as follows: DTGVSQNPRHKITKRGQNVTFRCDPISEHNRLYWYRQTLGQGPEFLTYFQNEAQLEKSRLLSDRFSAERPKGSFSTLEIQRTEQGDSAMYLCASSLAGTYSLYFGPGTRLTVT.

The V gene is TRBV24-1, the J gene TRBJ2-2, with 10 bases that match TRBD1. Trimming took 0 bases from V and 4 from J; bases not matched to a gene: 10. In germline, CDR1 is KGHDR, CDR2 SFDVKD. The CDR3 extends over 19 amino acids. CDR3 sequence reads: CATSDLHSTGGSSTGELFF. As DNA, the CDR3 is TGTGCCACCAGTGATTTGCACTCGACAGGGGGCTCTAGCACCGGGGAGCTGTTTTTT.

This clonotype was seen more than once but under ten times. The chain recombines TRBV19 with TRBJ2-7; D not resolved. This CDR3 has 14 residues. Germline lookup yields CDR1 LNHDA and CDR2 SQIVND (reference sequence). The V gene lost 3 bases and the J gene lost 2 bases, with 11 bases spanning the gap. The CDR3 region has the DNA TGTGCCAGTAGTATTGGGATGGTGGCCTACGAGCAGTACTTC. Its translation: CASSIGMVAYEQYF.

The V gene is TRBV5-1, the J gene TRBJ1-5, with 8 positions matching TRBD1. Germline V lookup: CDR1 SGHRS, CDR2 YFSETQ. The V and J ends lost 4 bases and 3 bases, in that order; junction bases with no gene match: 6. The CDR3 has 15 amino acids. The chain's CDR3 is CASSMTGAFNQPQHF. DNA for the CDR3: TGCGCCAGCAGCATGACAGGGGCGTTCAATCAGCCCCAGCATTTT.

This clonotype was recorded at least ten times. The chain links TRBV20-1 to TRBJ1-1, with 7 positions matching TRBD1. The J segment lost 4 bases and the V segment lost 5 bases, leaving 10 bases of the junction unmatched. There are 14 residues in the CDR3. Germline V CDR1 and CDR2: DFQATT, SNEGSKA (reference sequence). Here the CDR3 reads CSAPIQGLGTEAFF. DNA for the CDR3: TGCAGTGCTCCGATACAGGGGTTGGGCACTGAAGCTTTCTTT.